The 18 T cell receptor beta chains presented below share a single source sample, sequenced in a study of shared clonotypes between healthy human individuals. Assay: immunoSEQ multiplex PCR; the TCRdb copy retains only in-frame clones and omits some. This sample yields 1.5 million to 2.5 million clones, of which about 95% are seen a single time; less than 1.5% belongs to the top ten. Naive CD8 cells lacked CD45RO and underwent positive selection for CCR7, leaving out terminally differentiated effector memory CD45RA+ cells. The sequenced sample was naive CD8+ T cells sorted from blood. All receptors derive from a man aged 18 to 30 in good health.

This clone was counted between two and nine times. V is TRBV13 and J is TRBJ1-1; 10 nucleotides agree with TRBD1. The CDR3 is 15 amino acids. Germline loops: CDR1 PRHDT, CDR2 FYEKMQ (reference sequence). V trimming: 5 bases; J trimming: 6 bases; junction bases outside the gene matches: 9. DNA for the CDR3: TGTGCCAGCAGCAACTTCGGACAGGGGGACGCTGAAGCTTTCTTT. As protein: CASSNFGQGDAEAFF.

The V gene is TRBV15, the J gene TRBJ1-5; D is perhaps TRBD1 (6 bases). The CDR3 covers 18 residues. V was shortened by 2 bases and J by 4 bases, with 21 bases between the two germline ends. Germline V CDR1 and CDR2: LNHNV, YYDKDF (reference sequence). CDR3 loop: CATSRTGRQVSRNQPQHF. The CDR3, as DNA: TGTGCCACCAGCAGAACCGGGAGACAGGTTTCAAGGAATCAGCCCCAGCATTTT.

This chain joins TRBV9 and TRBJ2-7; D perhaps matches TRBD2 (6 bases). Germline V gene data show CDR1 as SGDLS and CDR2 as YYNGEE. Trimming took off 0 bases at V and 2 bases at J, with 12 bases between the two ends. The CDR3 length is 15 residues. The CDR3 region has the DNA TGTGCCAGCAGCGTAGCTAGCGTCTCACCCTACGAGCAGTACTTC. This encodes CASSVASVSPYEQYF.

Worth noting for this clone: Other DNA sequences from this sample encode an identical CDR3 as well. V gene TRBV29-1 combines with J gene TRBJ2-1, with D unclear. Looked up from germline, CDR1 is SQVTM and CDR2 is ANQGSEA. Trimming pared 6 bases from V and 3 bases from J, leaving 9 bases between. This CDR3 has 12 residues. The CDR3 region is CSVGLDYNEQFF. The CDR3 nucleotides are TGCAGCGTAGGGCTCGACTACAATGAGCAGTTCTTC.

The V gene is TRBV6-5, the J gene TRBJ1-1, with D perhaps TRBD1 (6 bases). This CDR3 has 14 amino acids. CDR1 is MNHEY and CDR2 is SVGAGI in the germline V gene. Between the trimmed V and J ends, which lost 4 bases and 4 bases, there was a span of 13 bases. CDR3 nucleotide sequence: TGTGCCAGCAGTTTCTTCACAGGGAGCACTGAAGCTTTCTTT. Translation: CASSFFTGSTEAFF.

V usage is TRBV19 and J usage is TRBJ1-4; TRBD1 matches 10 bases. The CDR3 covers 14 residues. Germline CDR1 LNHDA, CDR2 SQIVND (reference sequence). Trimming at V came to 5 bases and at J to 7 bases, leaving 4 bases not matched to a gene. Here the CDR3 reads CASSWTGGREKLFF. Written as DNA, the CDR3 is TGTGCCAGTAGTTGGACAGGGGGGCGTGAAAAACTGTTTTTT.

This clone was observed once. This sample includes further DNA sequences coding for the same CDR3. This chain uses TRBV5-6 with TRBJ1-1; D possibly corresponds to TRBD1 (6 bases). Germline V CDR1 and CDR2: SGHDT, YYEEEE. This CDR3 contains 15 residues. Trimming removed 0 bases at V and 1 base at J, with 10 bases between. The CDR3 sequence is CASSLETGGNTEAFF. The DNA for the CDR3 is TGTGCCAGCAGCTTGGAGACAGGAGGGAACACTGAAGCTTTCTTT.

The V and J genes are TRBV4-3 and TRBJ1-1; no definite D call. CDR1 is LGHNA and CDR2 is YSLEER in the germline V gene. The V end was cut by 0 bases, the J end by 0 bases, with 8 bases between. The CDR3 spans 15 residues. CDR3 bases: TGCGCCAGCAGCCAAGATGGGAGCCTGAACACTGAAGCTTTCTTT. Its translation is CASSQDGSLNTEAFF.

The rearrangement joins TRBV4-1 to TRBJ1-3; D is perhaps TRBD1 (6 bases). CDR1 is MGHRA, CDR2 YSYEKL, per germline. Trimming pared 4 bases from V and 2 bases from J, leaving 18 bases between. This CDR3 is 17 amino acids long. Written as DNA, the CDR3 is TGCGCCAGCAGCCTAAATCTCGAACGGGGGCCTGGAAACACCATATATTTT. It yields the protein CASSLNLERGPGNTIYF.

This clone occurred once. This sequence joins TRBV4-1 and TRBJ2-1; D is possibly TRBD2 (6 bases). V was shortened by 0 bases and J by 4 bases, with 19 bases between the two germline ends. Per the germline V gene, CDR1 is MGHRA and CDR2 is YSYEKL. The CDR3 sequence is 18 residues long. In nucleotides, the CDR3 is TGCGCCAGCAGCCAAGACCCCCCCCTGGGCGGGAAGTACAATGAGCAGTTCTTC. It encodes CASSQDPPLGGKYNEQFF.

The gene calls are TRBV27 and TRBJ2-2; 14 nucleotides line up with TRBD2. V dropped 10 bases and J dropped 8; count of bases not matched to a gene: 6. Germline-derived CDR1 and CDR2 are MNHEY and SMNVEV (reference sequence). The CDR3 has 14 residues. Here the CDR3 reads CATRLAGGKGELFF. For the CDR3, the DNA is TGTGCCACCAGACTAGCGGGGGGGAAGGGGGAGCTGTTTTTT.

This clone was detected only once. The CDR3 region is CASSDSLGRNSPLHF. DNA for the CDR3: TGTGCCAGCAGTGACTCTTTGGGACGGAATTCACCCCTCCACTTT. V gene TRBV6-4 combines with J gene TRBJ1-6, with TRBD1 as a possible D gene (5 bases). There are 15 residues in the CDR3. Germline V lookup: CDR1 MRHNA, CDR2 SNTAGT. V was pared by 0 bases and J by 7 bases, with 10 bases between.

V and J are TRBV7-8 and TRBJ2-5, with D unresolved. V was trimmed by 5 bases and J by 4 bases, leaving 5 bases between them. This CDR3 is 11 amino acids long. Looked up from germline, CDR1 is SGHVS and CDR2 is FQNEAQ. Here the CDR3 reads CASSTPETQYF. The DNA for the CDR3 is TGTGCCAGCAGCACCCCAGAGACCCAGTACTTC.

J is TRBJ1-1 and V is TRBV19; D remains ambiguous. From germline, CDR1 is LNHDA and CDR2 SQIVND (reference sequence). V lost 4 bases and J lost 1, with 7 bases in between. The CDR3 sequence is 13 residues long. CDR3 protein: CASSTAGNTEAFF. The CDR3 DNA sequence: TGTGCCAGTAGTACTGCCGGGAACACTGAAGCTTTCTTT. Filled out from reference TRBV19 and TRBJ1-1, the complete variable domain reads DGGITQSPKYLFRKEGQNVTLSCEQNLNHDAMYWYRQDPGQGLRLIYYSQIVNDFQKGDIAEGYSVSREKKESFPLTVTSAQKNPTAFYLCASSTAGNTEAFFGQGTRLTVV.

Here the CDR3 reads CASSVDSIQETQYF. The CDR3 bases are TGTGCCAGCAGCGTCGACAGTATACAAGAGACCCAGTACTTC. The chain links TRBV9 to TRBJ2-5; possibly TRBD1 for D (5 bases). Germline V gene data show CDR1 as SGDLS and CDR2 as YYNGEE. V shed 2 bases and J shed 2 bases, with 10 bases lying between them. This CDR3 is built from 14 residues.

V and J are TRBV9 and TRBJ1-6; D is uncertain. CDR1 and CDR2 (germline): SGDLS, YYNGEE. This CDR3 spans 14 amino acids. V was cut by 0 bases and J by 6 bases, with 7 bases left in between. CDR3 DNA sequence: TGTGCCAGCAGCGTAGAAGGATCTAATTCACCCCTCCACTTT. It is translated as CASSVEGSNSPLHF.

The chain has TRBV6-6 and TRBJ1-1, with TRBD1 as a possible D gene (5 bases). The germline CDR1 and CDR2 sequences are MNHNY and SVGAGI (reference sequence). V lost 4 bases and J 11 bases, leaving 17 bases between the germline ends. This CDR3 comprises 13 residues. CDR3 loop: CASSSITGLEAFF. The CDR3 coding sequence is TGTGCCAGCAGTTCCATCACGGGGCTAGAGGCTTTCTTT.

The chain recombines TRBV13 with TRBJ1-3; D might be TRBD1 (6 bases). V gave up 6 bases and J gave up 0 bases, with 9 bases separating them. The germline gives CDR1 PRHDT, CDR2 FYEKMQ (reference sequence). The CDR3 runs to 14 residues. CDR3 sequence: CASRGGLSGNTIYF. CDR3 nucleotides: TGTGCCAGCAGGGGGGGCCTCTCTGGAAACACCATATATTTT.